Detailed here is one TCR beta chain. Its target is unknown. Trimming left V 8 bases short and J 0 bases short, with 1 base between. CDR3 length equals 10 residues. Germline V lookup: CDR1 KGHSH, CDR2 LQKENI. This specimen comes from a study of T-cell memory formation after mild COVID-19. Overall study context: Largely donor-specific TCR clusters were found.

With constant-segment primers, 5'RACE yielded cDNA libraries of TCR alpha and TCR beta that carried sample barcodes and UMIs. Via MiXCR, TCRdb re-called the 5' RACE reads, giving one row per CDR3 protein. The sample records under 700,000 distinct CDR3 sequences, about a fifth being singletons. General study results and limits: CD4+ bias marked clones expanding day 15 to 37, unlike balanced contracting clones. Pre-infection memory showed some responding clones, and this suggested that cross-reactive memory joined.

Sequenced input: PBMCs or a T cell subset sorted from them (not recorded which). This TCR derives from an adult woman who had mild COVID-19 (a few samples of this study predate the infection). Cell type and time point are not known. The J gene is TRBJ1-1, the V gene TRBV18; D not resolved. DNA of the CDR3: TGTGCCAGCATGAACACTGAAGCTTTCTTT. As protein: CASMNTEAFF.